The TCR beta chain under discussion was sequenced for a study of shared T cell receptors in the human thymus. The table came from immunoSEQ multiplex PCR; TCRdb's copy has only in-frame clones and leaves some out. The sample holds 700,000 or so clones, roughly 85% seen once. The CDR3 has 16 residues. Trimming stripped 0 bases from V and 3 bases from J, with 15 bases between. CDR1 is LNHNV and CDR2 is YYDKDF in the germline V gene (reference sequence). The same sample was also studied in work on human thymus T cells. This second study notes: Thymic tissue was derived from resections collected during corrective heart surgery. Thymic and blood repertoires appeared to display a bias in their usage of V and J genes.

The TCR sequence derives from a girl under three years old with a congenital heart defect. The chain links TRBV15 to TRBJ2-7; maybe TRBD2 (5 bases). Sequenced input: thymocytes. The CDR3 here is CATSREEEGLGYEQYF. The CDR3 DNA reads as TGTGCCACCAGCAGAGAGGAAGAGGGCCTCGGCTACGAGCAGTACTTC.